This T cell receptor beta chain was sequenced for a study of blood T cell repertoires in COVID-19. The wider study: Specimens from acute and convalescent COVID-19 originated in the United States, Italy and Spain. T cells, B-cell-depleted T cells, or PBMCs supplied cDNA or gDNA.

Under the authors' procedure: Cell counts per sample came from amplifying reference gene primers. TCRdb keeps only in-frame clones here, not all; method: immunoSEQ multiplex PCR. The V and J calls and the clone size are those of that table, but D and trimming were determined from the DNA. The repertoire holds nearly 350,000 clones, with 88% as singletons. Followed over time, Seattle patients had been enrolled while infection was active. CDR1 is SGHVS and CDR2 is FQNEAQ in the germline V gene. V gave up 3 bases and J gave up 4 bases, with 8 bases separating them. The CDR3 loop spans 13 amino acids. This rearrangement joins TRBV7-8 to TRBJ2-3; D ambiguous. The sequence was collected from a woman between 65 and 79 years old with COVID-19, enrolled during active disease. The sequencing input was peripheral blood. CDR3 region: CASSLRSPDTQYF. The CDR3 DNA sequence: TGTGCCAGCAGCTTGAGGTCCCCAGATACGCAGTATTTT.